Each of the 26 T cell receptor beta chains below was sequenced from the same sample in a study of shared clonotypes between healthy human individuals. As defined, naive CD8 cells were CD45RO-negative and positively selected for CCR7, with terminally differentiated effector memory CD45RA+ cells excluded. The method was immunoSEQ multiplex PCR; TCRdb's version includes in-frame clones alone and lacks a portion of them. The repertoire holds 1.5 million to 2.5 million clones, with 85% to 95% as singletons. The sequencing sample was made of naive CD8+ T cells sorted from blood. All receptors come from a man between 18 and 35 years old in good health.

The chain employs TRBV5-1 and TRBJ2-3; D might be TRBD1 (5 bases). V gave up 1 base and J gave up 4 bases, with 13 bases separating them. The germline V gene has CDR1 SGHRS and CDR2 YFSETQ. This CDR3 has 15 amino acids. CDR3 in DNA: TGCGCCAGCAGCTTGTATGCAGGGTCCCCAGATACGCAGTATTTT. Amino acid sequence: CASSLYAGSPDTQYF. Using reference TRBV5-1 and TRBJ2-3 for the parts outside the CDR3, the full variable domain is KAGVTQTPRYLIKTRGQQVTLSCSPISGHRSVSWYQQTPGQGLQFLFEYFSETQRNKGNFPGRFSGRQFSNSRSEMNVSTLELGDSALYLCASSLYAGSPDTQYFGPGTRLTVL.

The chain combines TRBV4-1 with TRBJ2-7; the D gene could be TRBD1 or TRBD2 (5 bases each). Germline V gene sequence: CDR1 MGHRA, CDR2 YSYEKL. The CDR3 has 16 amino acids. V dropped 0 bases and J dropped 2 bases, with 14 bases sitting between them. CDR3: CASSQDPAGSTYEQYF. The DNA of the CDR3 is TGCGCCAGCAGCCAAGATCCCGCAGGGAGTACCTACGAGCAGTACTTC.

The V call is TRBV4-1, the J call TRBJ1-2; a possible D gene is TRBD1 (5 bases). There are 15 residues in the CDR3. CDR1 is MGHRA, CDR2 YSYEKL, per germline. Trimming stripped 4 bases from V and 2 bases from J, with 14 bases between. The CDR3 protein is CASSPNQGSNYGYTF. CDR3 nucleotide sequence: TGCGCCAGCAGCCCTAACCAGGGATCAAACTATGGCTACACCTTC.

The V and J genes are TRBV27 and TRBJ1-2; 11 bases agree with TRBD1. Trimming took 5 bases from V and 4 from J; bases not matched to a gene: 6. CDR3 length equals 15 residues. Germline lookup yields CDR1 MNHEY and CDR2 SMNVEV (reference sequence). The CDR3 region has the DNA TGTGCCAGCAGTCCCCGGACAGGGGGCTCCTATGGCTACACCTTC. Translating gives CASSPRTGGSYGYTF.

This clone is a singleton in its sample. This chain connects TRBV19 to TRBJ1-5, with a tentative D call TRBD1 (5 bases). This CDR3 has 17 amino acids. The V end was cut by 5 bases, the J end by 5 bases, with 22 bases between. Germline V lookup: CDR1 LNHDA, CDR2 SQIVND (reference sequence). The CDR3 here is CASSVYGGTAADQPQHF. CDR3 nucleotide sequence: TGTGCCAGTAGTGTATATGGGGGGACGGCCGCGGATCAGCCCCAGCATTTT.

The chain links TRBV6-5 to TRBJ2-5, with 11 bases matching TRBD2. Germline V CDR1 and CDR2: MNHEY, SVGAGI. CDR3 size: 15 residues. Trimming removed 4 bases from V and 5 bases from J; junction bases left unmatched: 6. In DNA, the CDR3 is TGTGCCAGCAGTTTTAGCGGGGGGGCCATGGAGACCCAGTACTTC. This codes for CASSFSGGAMETQYF.

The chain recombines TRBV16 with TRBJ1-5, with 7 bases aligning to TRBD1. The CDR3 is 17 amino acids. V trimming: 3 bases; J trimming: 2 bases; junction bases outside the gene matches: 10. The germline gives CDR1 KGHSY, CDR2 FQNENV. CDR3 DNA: TGTGCCAGCAGCCAGTCGGGACAGCCCGAGGGCAATCAGCCCCAGCATTTT. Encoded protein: CASSQSGQPEGNQPQHF.

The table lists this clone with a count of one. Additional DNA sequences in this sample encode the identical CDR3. The CDR3 region has the DNA TGTGCCAGCAGCTTAGGACAGCCATACGAGCAGTACTTC. Translated, it gives CASSLGQPYEQYF. The rearrangement links TRBV7-8 to TRBJ2-7, with D perhaps matching TRBD1 (5 bases). Trimming took 1 base from V and 4 from J, leaving 8 bases between them. Germline CDR1 and CDR2: SGHVS and FQNEAQ. The CDR3 spans 13 residues.

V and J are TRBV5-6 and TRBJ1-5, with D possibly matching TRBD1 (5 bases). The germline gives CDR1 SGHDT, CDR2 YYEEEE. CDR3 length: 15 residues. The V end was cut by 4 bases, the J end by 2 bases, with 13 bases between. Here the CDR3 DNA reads TGTGCCAGCAGCATTTTCGGGGCAGGCAATCAGCCCCAGCATTTT. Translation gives CASSIFGAGNQPQHF.

CDR3 nucleotide sequence: TGTGCCAGTAGTTTACTAGCGGGCGCTTACAATGAGCAGTTCTTC. As protein: CASSLLAGAYNEQFF. The chain combines TRBV19 with TRBJ2-1, with 9 bases identical to TRBD2. Per the germline V gene, CDR1 is LNHDA and CDR2 is SQIVND (reference sequence). The junction had 6 bases not matched to a gene; V was cut back by 5 bases and J by 4 bases. CDR3 length equals 15 residues.

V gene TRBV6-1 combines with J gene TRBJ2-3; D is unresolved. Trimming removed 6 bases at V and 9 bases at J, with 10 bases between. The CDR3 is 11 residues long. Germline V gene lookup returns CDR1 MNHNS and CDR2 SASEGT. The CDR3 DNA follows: TGTGCCAGCAGCGAGGTCGGCACGCAGTATTTT. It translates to CASSEVGTQYF.

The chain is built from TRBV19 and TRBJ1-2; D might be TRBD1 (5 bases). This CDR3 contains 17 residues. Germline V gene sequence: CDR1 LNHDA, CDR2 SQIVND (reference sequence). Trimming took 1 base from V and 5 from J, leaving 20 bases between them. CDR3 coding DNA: TGTGCCAGTAGTATAGTCCTCCTCGACAGCCCTGTTTATGGCTACACCTTC. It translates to CASSIVLLDSPVYGYTF.

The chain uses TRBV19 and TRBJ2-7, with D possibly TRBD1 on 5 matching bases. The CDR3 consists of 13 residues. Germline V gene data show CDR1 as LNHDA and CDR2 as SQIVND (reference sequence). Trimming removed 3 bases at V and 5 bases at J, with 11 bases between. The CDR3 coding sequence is TGTGCCAGTAGTATGGGCCAGGGCCACGAGCAGTACTTC. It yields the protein CASSMGQGHEQYF.

CDR3 protein: CASSLTENYEQYF. The CDR3 DNA reads as TGTGCCAGCAGCTTAACAGAGAATTACGAGCAGTACTTC. V and J are TRBV11-2 and TRBJ2-7, with D unresolved. The CDR3 consists of 13 residues. Germline V lookup: CDR1 SGHAT, CDR2 FQNNGV. Trimming took off 2 bases at V and 4 bases at J, with 9 bases between the two ends.

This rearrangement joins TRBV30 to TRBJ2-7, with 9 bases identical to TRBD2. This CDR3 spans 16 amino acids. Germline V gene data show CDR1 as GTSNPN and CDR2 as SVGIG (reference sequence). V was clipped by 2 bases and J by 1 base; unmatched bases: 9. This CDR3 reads CAWSSLKTSGSYEQYF. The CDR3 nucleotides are TGTGCCTGGAGTTCTCTTAAGACTAGCGGTTCCTACGAGCAGTACTTC.

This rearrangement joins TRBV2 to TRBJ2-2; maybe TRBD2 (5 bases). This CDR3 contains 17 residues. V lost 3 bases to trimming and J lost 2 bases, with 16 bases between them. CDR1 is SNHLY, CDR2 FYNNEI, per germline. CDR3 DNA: TGTGCCAGCAGTGATCTCGGGCTAGCAGTCAACACCGGGGAGCTGTTTTTT. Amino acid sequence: CASSDLGLAVNTGELFF.

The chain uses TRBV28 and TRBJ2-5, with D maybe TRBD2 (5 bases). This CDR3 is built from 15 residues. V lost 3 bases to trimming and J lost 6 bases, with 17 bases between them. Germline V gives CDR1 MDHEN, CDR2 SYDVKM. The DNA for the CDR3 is TGTGCCAGCAGTTTGGGAGAGGTTTCCTCAAAGACCCAGTACTTC. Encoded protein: CASSLGEVSSKTQYF.

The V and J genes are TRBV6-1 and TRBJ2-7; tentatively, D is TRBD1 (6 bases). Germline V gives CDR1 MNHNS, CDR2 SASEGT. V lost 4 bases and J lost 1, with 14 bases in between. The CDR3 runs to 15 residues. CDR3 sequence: CASSGTGTPSYEQYF. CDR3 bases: TGTGCCAGCAGTGGTACGGGGACACCTTCCTACGAGCAGTACTTC.

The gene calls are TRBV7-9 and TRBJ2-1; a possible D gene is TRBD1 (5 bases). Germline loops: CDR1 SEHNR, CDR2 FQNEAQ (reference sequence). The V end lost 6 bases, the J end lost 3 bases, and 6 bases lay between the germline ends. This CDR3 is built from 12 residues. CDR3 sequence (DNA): TGTGCCAGCAGACAGGACTACAATGAGCAGTTCTTC. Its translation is CASRQDYNEQFF.

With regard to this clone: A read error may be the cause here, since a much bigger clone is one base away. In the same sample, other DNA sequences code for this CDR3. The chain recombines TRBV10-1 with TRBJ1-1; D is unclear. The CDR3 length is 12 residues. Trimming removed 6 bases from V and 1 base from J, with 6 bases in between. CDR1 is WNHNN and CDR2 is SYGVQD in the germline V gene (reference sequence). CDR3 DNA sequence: TGCGCCAGCAGCGTGGGGAACACTGAAGCTTTCTTT. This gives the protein CASSVGNTEAFF.

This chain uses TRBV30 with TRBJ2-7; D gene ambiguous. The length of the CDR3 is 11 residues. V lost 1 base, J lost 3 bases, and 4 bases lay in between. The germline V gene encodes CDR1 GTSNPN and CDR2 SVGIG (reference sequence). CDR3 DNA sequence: TGTGCCTGGAGTGAGCTCTACGAGCAGTACTTC. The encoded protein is CAWSELYEQYF.

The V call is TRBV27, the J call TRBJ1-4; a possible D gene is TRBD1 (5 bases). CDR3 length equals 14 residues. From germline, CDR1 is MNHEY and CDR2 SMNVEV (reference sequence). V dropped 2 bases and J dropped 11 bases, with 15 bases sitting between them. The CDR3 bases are TGTGCCAGCAGTTTAGTTCGGGGGTGGGAGAAACTGTTTTTT. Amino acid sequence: CASSLVRGWEKLFF. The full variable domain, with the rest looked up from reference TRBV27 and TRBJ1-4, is EAQVTQNPRYLITVTGKKLTVTCSQNMNHEYMSWYRQDPGLGLRQIYYSMNVEVTDKGDVPEGYKVSRKEKRNFPLILESPSPNQTSLYFCASSLVRGWEKLFFGSGTQLSVL.

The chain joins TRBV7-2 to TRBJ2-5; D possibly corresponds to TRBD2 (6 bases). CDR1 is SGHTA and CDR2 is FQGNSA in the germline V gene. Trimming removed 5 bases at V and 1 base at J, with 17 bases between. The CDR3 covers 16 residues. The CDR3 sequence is CASSPTFGSAQETQYF. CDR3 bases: TGTGCCAGCAGCCCCACCTTCGGGAGTGCCCAAGAGACCCAGTACTTC.

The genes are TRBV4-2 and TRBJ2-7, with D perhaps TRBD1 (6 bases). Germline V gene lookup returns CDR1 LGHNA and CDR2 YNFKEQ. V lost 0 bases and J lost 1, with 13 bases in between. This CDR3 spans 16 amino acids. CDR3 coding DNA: TGTGCCAGCAGCCAAGAAGTACAGGGACCTTCCTACGAGCAGTACTTC. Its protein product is CASSQEVQGPSYEQYF.

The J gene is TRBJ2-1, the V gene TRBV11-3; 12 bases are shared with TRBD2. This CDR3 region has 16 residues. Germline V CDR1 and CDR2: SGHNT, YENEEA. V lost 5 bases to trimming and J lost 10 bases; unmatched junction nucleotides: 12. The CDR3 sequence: CASSRYLAGGRDEQFF. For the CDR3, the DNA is TGTGCCAGCAGCCGTTACCTAGCGGGGGGGCGCGACGAGCAGTTCTTC.

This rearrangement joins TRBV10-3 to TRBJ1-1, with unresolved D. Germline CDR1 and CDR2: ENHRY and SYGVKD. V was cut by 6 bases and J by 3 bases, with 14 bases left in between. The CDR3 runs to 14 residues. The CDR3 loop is CAISEVEPDTEAFF. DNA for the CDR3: TGTGCCATCAGCGAAGTGGAGCCGGACACTGAAGCTTTCTTT.